One sample yielded the 14 T cell receptor beta chains listed below, sequenced in a study of CD8 T cells in ankylosing spondylitis. Study observations and caveats: What seemed typical of ankylosing spondylitis blood was a TCR beta motif built from several highly homologous variants.

TCRdb redid the calling of the 5' RACE reads with MiXCR, one entry per CDR3 protein. The sample consists of fewer than 550,000 distinct CDR3 sequences, roughly 5.2% of them appearing once. Their antigens are not known. Sample: blood, either unsorted or a sorted T cell fraction (not recorded which). All receptors derive from a male donor with ankylosing spondylitis.

This clonotype was seen many times. The V call is TRBV5-1, the J call TRBJ2-2, with TRBD2 matching 13 bases. CDR1 is SGHRS, CDR2 YFSETQ, per germline. The trim removed 3 bases at V and 0 bases at J, leaving 2 bases unmatched. The CDR3 length is 17 residues. Here the CDR3 reads CASSSTSGGTNTGELFF. The DNA of the CDR3 is TGCGCCAGCAGCTCGACTAGCGGGGGGACGAACACCGGGGAGCTGTTTTTT.

This clonotype was recorded many times. The chain has TRBV6-2 or TRBV6-3 and TRBJ1-1; unclear D gene. This CDR3 region has 13 residues. Germline CDR1 MNHEY, CDR2 SVGEGT. V was cut by 2 bases and J by 5 bases, with 9 bases left in between. The CDR3 protein is CASSYGKWTEAFF. As DNA, the CDR3 is TGTGCCAGCAGTTACGGGAAGTGGACTGAAGCTTTCTTT.

This clonotype was recorded at least ten times. Here the CDR3 reads CSTSQGLGEAFF. The CDR3 coding sequence is TGCAGCACCTCACAGGGGCTCGGTGAAGCTTTCTTT. The rearrangement uses TRBV29-1 and TRBJ1-1; TRBD1 agrees at 7 bases. Germline lookup yields CDR1 SQVTM and CDR2 ANQGSEA. J was trimmed by 7 bases and V by 8 bases; bases with no gene match: 10. This CDR3 contains 12 residues.

This clonotype has a handful of counts. In DNA form, the CDR3 reads TGTGCCAGCAGCCAAGAGGGGAGGTCTGGGGCGCAGTATTTT. It encodes CASSQEGRSGAQYF. The V call is TRBV3-1, the J call TRBJ2-3; maybe TRBD2 (6 bases). Germline V gene data show CDR1 as LGHDT and CDR2 as YNNKEL (reference sequence). Trimming took off 0 bases at V and 10 bases at J, with 14 bases between the two ends. The CDR3 sequence is 14 residues long.

This clonotype was seen only a few times. V and J are TRBV11-2 and TRBJ2-3; D is undetermined. The CDR3 sequence is 15 residues long. V was shortened by 1 base and J by 2 bases, with 10 bases between the two germline ends. Germline V gene data show CDR1 as SGHAT and CDR2 as FQNNGV. The CDR3 is CASSLVIKITDTQYF. CDR3 bases: TGTGCCAGCAGCTTAGTCATTAAGATCACAGATACGCAGTATTTT.

This clonotype occurred a few times. In nucleotides, the CDR3 is TGCGCCAGCAGGCGGACAGGGGGAACTACAGATACGCAGTATTTT. Translation gives CASRRTGGTTDTQYF. This sequence joins TRBV4-1 and TRBJ2-3, with 10 bases fitting TRBD1. Germline assignment: CDR1 MGHRA and CDR2 YSYEKL. Trimming at V came to 6 bases and at J to 3 bases, leaving 6 bases not matched to a gene. CDR3 length: 15 residues.

As for this clonotype: Just one base apart from a much larger clone, this may be a read error. V and J are TRBV20-1 and TRBJ2-7, with D uncertain. Germline V gene lookup returns CDR1 DFQATT and CDR2 SNEGSKA (reference sequence). This CDR3 has 13 residues. Here the CDR3 reads CSATGPNSYERYF. CDR3 in DNA: TGCAGTGCTACCGGGCCAAACTCCTACGAGCGGTACTTC.

Many counts were recorded for this clonotype. The gene calls are TRBV4-3 and TRBJ2-3; D call uncertain. Trimming removed 1 base at V and 1 base at J, with 9 bases between. Germline V lookup: CDR1 LGHNA, CDR2 YSLEER. The CDR3 is 15 residues long. CDR3 residues: CASSQVAPGTDTQYF. The CDR3, as DNA: TGCGCCAGCAGCCAAGTCGCCCCCGGCACAGATACGCAGTATTTT.

This clonotype was observed at least ten times. The rearrangement links TRBV20-1 to TRBJ2-1; 9 bases fit TRBD2. The CDR3 has 17 residues. Germline-derived CDR1 and CDR2 are DFQATT and SNEGSKA (reference sequence). The ends lost 0 bases at V and 6 bases at J; junction bases unmatched: 12. The CDR3 sequence is CSARDRNGGRVSNEQFF. DNA for the CDR3: TGCAGTGCTAGAGATCGTAATGGCGGGAGGGTCTCCAATGAGCAGTTCTTC.

This clonotype showed up many times. This rearrangement joins TRBV12-3 or TRBV12-4 to TRBJ2-3; TRBD2 is a possible D gene (6 bases). CDR3 length equals 15 residues. V was shortened by 7 bases and J by 2 bases, with 16 bases between the two germline ends. The CDR3 region has the DNA TGTGCCAGCACCCTTCGGCGGGATTCCACAGATACGCAGTATTTT. Translating gives CASTLRRDSTDTQYF.

In this sample, this clonotype turned up many times. This chain links TRBV29-1 with TRBJ2-5, with 7 bases lining up with TRBD2. Germline CDR1 and CDR2: SQVTM and ANQGSEA. With V trimmed by 6 bases and J by 1 base, 8 bases remained unmatched. The CDR3 runs to 14 residues. This CDR3 is CSVRGSFLQETQYF. For the CDR3, the DNA is TGCAGCGTGCGCGGGAGCTTCCTCCAAGAGACCCAGTACTTC.

This clonotype was seen a few times. The rearrangement uses TRBV9 and TRBJ2-5; 11 bases align to TRBD1. This CDR3 contains 15 residues. The germline V gene has CDR1 SGDLS and CDR2 YYNGEE. V shed 3 bases, J shed 2 bases, and the junction held 3 bases outside the gene matches. This chain's CDR3 is CASSGGTGGQETQYF. The CDR3 nucleotides read TGTGCCAGCAGCGGCGGGACAGGGGGGCAAGAGACCCAGTACTTC.

Ten or more counts support this clonotype. This chain uses TRBV11-2 with TRBJ1-6, with no clear D. Germline V gene sequence: CDR1 SGHAT, CDR2 FQNNGV. CDR3 length: 13 amino acids. V was pared by 5 bases and J by 10 bases, with 12 bases between. The CDR3 sequence: CASSILSRSPLHF. CDR3 DNA sequence: TGTGCCAGCAGCATACTATCTCGGTCACCCCTCCACTTT.

The chain uses TRBV4-2 and TRBJ2-1; 10 nucleotides match TRBD2. The CDR3 spans 17 residues. Germline V gene lookup returns CDR1 LGHNA and CDR2 YNFKEQ. V dropped 0 bases and J dropped 0; count of bases not matched to a gene: 2. The DNA for the CDR3 is TGTGCCAGCAGCCAAGAGGCTAGCGGGAGCTCCTACAATGAGCAGTTCTTC. The encoded protein is CASSQEASGSSYNEQFF.